Below, 25 T cell receptor beta chains from the same sample are listed, as sequenced in a study of cytomegalovirus exposure and HLA in healthy donors. Sequencing used immunoSEQ multiplex PCR; TCRdb keeps in-frame clones, though not all of them. The sample shows some 200,000 clones, roughly 82% of them seen only once. Sequencing was done on a sample of PBMCs. These receptors were taken from a woman in her 30s in good health and CMV-seropositive.

V usage is TRBV4-1 and J usage is TRBJ1-2; D is undetermined. Per the germline V gene, CDR1 is MGHRA and CDR2 is YSYEKL. V lost 2 bases and J lost 5, with 15 bases in between. The CDR3 is 15 amino acids. The CDR3 protein is CASSQSSPAGYGYTF. In DNA form, the CDR3 reads TGCGCCAGCAGCCAAAGTTCACCGGCGGGTTATGGCTACACCTTC.

This chain uses TRBV7-2 with TRBJ2-7; 8 bases map to TRBD2. The CDR3 covers 15 residues. CDR1 and CDR2 from the germline V gene are SGHTA and FQGNSA. V trimming: 5 bases; J trimming: 3 bases; junction bases outside the gene matches: 9. Written as DNA, the CDR3 is TGTGCCAGCAGCCCAAGTAGCGGGATCGGCTACGAGCAGTACTTC. Residues: CASSPSSGIGYEQYF.

V and J are TRBV7-6 and TRBJ2-1; D unresolved. Germline CDR1 is SGHVS and CDR2 is FNYEAQ. V lost 5 bases to trimming and J lost 6 bases, with 11 bases between them. This CDR3 spans 13 amino acids. The CDR3 nucleotides are TGTGCCAGCAGCCCAACTCCCCTCAATGAGCAGTTCTTC. It encodes CASSPTPLNEQFF.

In its sample, this clone was seen a few times. The chain links TRBV5-1 to TRBJ2-1; a weak D match, TRBD2 (5 bases). Trimming stripped 0 bases from V and 9 bases from J, with 7 bases between. Germline values: CDR1 SGHRS, CDR2 YFSETQ. The CDR3 is 12 amino acids. The CDR3 DNA reads TGCGCCAGCAGCTTGGGAGGGCTTGAGCAGTTCTTC. This sequence encodes CASSLGGLEQFF.

This chain joins TRBV28 and TRBJ1-2; the D gene is possibly TRBD1 (5 bases). The germline CDR1 and CDR2 sequences are MDHEN and SYDVKM. CDR3 length: 11 residues. V lost 5 bases and J lost 7, with 8 bases in between. The CDR3, as DNA: TGTGCCAGCAGTGGCAGGGTTGGCTACACCTTC. Amino acids: CASSGRVGYTF.

In DNA form, the CDR3 reads TGTGCCAGCTCACCAATTCAGGGGTTAATTAACACTGAAGCTTTCTTT. As protein: CASSPIQGLINTEAFF. V usage is TRBV18 and J usage is TRBJ1-1; D perhaps matches TRBD1 (6 bases). The germline V and J ends were trimmed by 2 bases and 2 bases, with 15 bases remaining between them. CDR3 size: 16 residues. From germline, CDR1 is KGHSH and CDR2 LQKENI.

The chain couples TRBV6-1 to TRBJ2-7, with D unclear. Germline values: CDR1 MNHNS, CDR2 SASEGT. Trimming removed 3 bases from V and 4 bases from J, with 10 bases in between. The CDR3 is 13 residues long. Here the CDR3 DNA reads TGTGCCAGCAGTGAGACTTCCCCGTACGAGCAGTACTTC. This translates into CASSETSPYEQYF.

This rearrangement joins TRBV27 to TRBJ2-1, with TRBD1 matching 11 bases. V shed 5 bases, J shed 5 bases, and the junction held 5 bases outside the gene matches. Germline V CDR1 and CDR2: MNHEY, SMNVEV (reference sequence). The CDR3 extends over 15 amino acids. The CDR3 here is CASSTGTGGDNEQFF. CDR3 nucleotides: TGTGCCAGCAGTACGGGGACAGGGGGGGACAATGAGCAGTTCTTC.

This rearrangement joins TRBV29-1 to TRBJ1-1, with 9 bases matching TRBD1. Germline lookup yields CDR1 SQVTM and CDR2 ANQGSEA. This CDR3 is built from 13 residues. V was clipped by 3 bases and J by 5 bases; unmatched bases: 4. The CDR3 bases are TGCAGCGTTGACGACAGGGGGGGGACTGAAGCTTTCTTT. This sequence encodes CSVDDRGGTEAFF.

J is TRBJ2-3 and V is TRBV9; 7 nucleotides align to TRBD1. CDR1 is SGDLS, CDR2 YYNGEE, per germline. J lost 2 bases, V lost 4 bases, and 7 bases had no gene match. The CDR3 spans 15 residues. The CDR3 region has the DNA TGTGCCAGCAGCCCGGGACAGAGAAACACAGATACGCAGTATTTT. This codes for CASSPGQRNTDTQYF.

This chain uses TRBV7-9 with TRBJ2-1; D uncertain. V gave up 5 bases and J gave up 4 bases, with 6 bases separating them. The CDR3 contains 12 residues. Germline CDR1 is SEHNR and CDR2 is FQNEAQ (reference sequence). CDR3 residues: CASSPNYNEQFF. The CDR3 nucleotides are TGTGCCAGCAGCCCCAATTACAATGAGCAGTTCTTC.

The chain links TRBV4-1 to TRBJ1-5; no clear D gene. The CDR3 spans 15 residues. V lost 0 bases and J 7 bases, leaving 13 bases between the germline ends. CDR1 MGHRA and CDR2 YSYEKL come from the germline V gene. The CDR3 protein is CASSQDNGIGQPQHF. The CDR3 region has the DNA TGCGCCAGCAGCCAAGATAACGGAATCGGGCAGCCCCAGCATTTT.

This chain uses TRBV2 with TRBJ1-1, with 8 bases identical to TRBD1. The V gene's germline CDR1 is SNHLY and CDR2 FYNNEI. This CDR3 has 14 residues. The V gene end was trimmed by 6 bases and the J gene end by 5 bases; junction bases not matched to a gene: 8. The CDR3 nucleotides are TGTGCCAGCAGGCGCCTGACAGGGGAAACTGAAGCTTTCTTT. Translating gives CASRRLTGETEAFF.

This chain joins TRBV6-1 and TRBJ1-1, with D hard to call. The CDR3 consists of 12 residues. V was shortened by 6 bases and J by 1 base, with 6 bases between the two germline ends. Germline CDR1 MNHNS, CDR2 SASEGT. CDR3 in DNA: TGTGCCAGCAGACTAGGGAACACTGAAGCTTTCTTT. It encodes CASRLGNTEAFF.

The chain links TRBV18 to TRBJ2-1; 10 bases line up with TRBD2. V gave up 4 bases and J gave up 6 bases; unmatched junction bases: 3. This CDR3 comprises 14 residues. Germline-derived CDR1 and CDR2 are KGHSH and LQKENI. The CDR3 is CASSLLAGPNEQFF. The CDR3 nucleotides read TGTGCCAGCTCACTACTAGCGGGACCCAATGAGCAGTTCTTC.

This clone has only a few counts. The chain has TRBV2 and TRBJ2-2; TRBD1 is a possible D gene (5 bases). The V gene's germline CDR1 is SNHLY and CDR2 FYNNEI. The V end lost 5 bases, the J end lost 6 bases, and 16 bases lay between the germline ends. The CDR3 runs to 15 residues. CDR3 coding DNA: TGTGCCAGCAGTTTCGACCAGGGTTGGGCCGGGGAGCTGTTTTTT. Translated: CASSFDQGWAGELFF.

The CDR3: CASMRGGGGYTF. The CDR3 DNA sequence: TGTGCCAGCATGCGGGGGGGTGGTGGCTACACCTTC. The rearrangement links TRBV2 to TRBJ1-2; possibly TRBD1 for D (5 bases). Deletions cut 7 bases from V and 7 bases from J, with 13 bases between. CDR3 size: 12 residues. The germline V gene encodes CDR1 SNHLY and CDR2 FYNNEI. The variable domain in full, with the rest retrieved from reference TRBV2 and TRBJ1-2, is EPEVTQTPSHQVTQMGQEVILRCVPISNHLYFYWYRQILGQKVEFLVSFYNNEISEKSEIFDDQFSVERPDGSNFTLKIRSTKLEDSAMYFCASMRGGGGYTFGSGTRLTVV.

This clone was detected once. This chain connects TRBV5-6 to TRBJ2-1, with 8 bases lining up with TRBD2. Germline V lookup: CDR1 SGHDT, CDR2 YYEEEE. The J segment lost 6 bases and the V segment lost 0 bases, leaving 11 bases of the junction unmatched. CDR3 size: 17 residues. The CDR3 loop reads CASSLAPTGLVINEQFF. The CDR3 coding sequence is TGTGCCAGCAGCTTGGCCCCAACGGGACTAGTTATCAATGAGCAGTTCTTC.

The sample holds one count of this clone. This rearrangement joins TRBV25-1 to TRBJ1-4; no clear D gene. V gave up 7 bases and J gave up 7 bases, with 10 bases separating them. CDR3 length: 12 residues. CDR1 MGHDK and CDR2 SYGVNS come from the germline V gene. In DNA form, the CDR3 reads TGTGCCAGCACGGGGAGCGCTGAAAAACTGTTTTTT. Encoded protein: CASTGSAEKLFF.

This clone has only a few counts. The rearrangement joins TRBV9 to TRBJ1-1; 8 bases are a match to TRBD1. This CDR3 contains 16 residues. The V gene end was trimmed by 4 bases and the J gene end by 4 bases; junction bases not matched to a gene: 12. CDR1 is SGDLS and CDR2 is YYNGEE in the germline V gene. The CDR3 region is CASSLNDRGGVTEAFF. The CDR3 DNA is TGTGCCAGCAGCCTAAACGACAGGGGAGGGGTCACTGAAGCTTTCTTT.

V and J are TRBV2 and TRBJ2-1; 7 nucleotides line up with TRBD1. The CDR3 runs 13 residues. Per germline, CDR1 SNHLY and CDR2 FYNNEI. The V and J ends lost 6 bases and 10 bases, in that order; junction bases with no gene match: 9. This CDR3 is CASSWDSRGEQFF. As DNA, the CDR3 is TGTGCCAGCAGCTGGGATTCCAGGGGGGAGCAGTTCTTC.

The chain combines TRBV9 with TRBJ2-1, with 10 nucleotides matching TRBD2. Germline CDR1 reads SGDLS; CDR2 reads YYNGEE. The CDR3 is made up of 17 amino acids. Trimming cost V 3 bases and J 9 bases; bases outside gene matches: 15. The chain's CDR3 is CASSALGLGTSATEQFF. The CDR3 DNA reads TGTGCCAGCAGCGCTCTGGGATTAGGGACTAGCGCGACTGAGCAGTTCTTC.

The CDR3: CASSYPRPPYEQYF. As DNA, the CDR3 is TGTGCCAGCAGTTACCCCAGGCCTCCCTACGAGCAGTACTTC. The chain links TRBV6-6 to TRBJ2-7; no definite D call. V was pared by 2 bases and J by 2 bases, with 10 bases between. This CDR3 region has 14 residues. CDR1 is MNHNY and CDR2 is SVGAGI in the germline V gene (reference sequence).

The rearrangement joins TRBV27 to TRBJ2-3, with 9 positions matching TRBD2. From germline, CDR1 is MNHEY and CDR2 SMNVEV (reference sequence). This CDR3 region has 16 residues. Germline trimming cut 1 base from V and 3 bases from J; bases unmatched to any gene: 5. The CDR3 region is CASSLLVAGGTDTQYF. DNA for the CDR3: TGTGCCAGCAGTTTATTGGTCGCGGGAGGGACAGATACGCAGTATTTT.

The chain carries TRBV7-9 and TRBJ2-2; D is uncertain. The V and J ends lost 2 bases and 4 bases respectively, with 14 bases between them. Germline lookup yields CDR1 SEHNR and CDR2 FQNEAQ (reference sequence). The CDR3 length is 16 residues. Here the CDR3 DNA reads TGTGCCAGCAGCTTAATGGGTCTTACGGGCACCGGGGAGCTGTTTTTT. Translating it yields CASSLMGLTGTGELFF.